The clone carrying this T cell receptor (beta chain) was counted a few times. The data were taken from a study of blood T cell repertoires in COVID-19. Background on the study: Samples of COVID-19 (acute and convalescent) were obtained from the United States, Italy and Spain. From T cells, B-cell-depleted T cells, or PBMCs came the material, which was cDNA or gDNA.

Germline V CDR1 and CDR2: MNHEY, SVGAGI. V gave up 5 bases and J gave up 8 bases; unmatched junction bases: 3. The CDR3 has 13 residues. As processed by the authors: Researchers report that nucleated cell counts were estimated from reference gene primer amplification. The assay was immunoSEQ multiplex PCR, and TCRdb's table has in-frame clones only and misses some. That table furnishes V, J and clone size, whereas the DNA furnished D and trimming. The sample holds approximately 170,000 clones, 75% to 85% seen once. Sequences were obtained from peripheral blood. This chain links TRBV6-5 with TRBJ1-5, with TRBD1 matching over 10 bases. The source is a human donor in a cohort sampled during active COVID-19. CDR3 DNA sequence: TGTGCCAGCAGTCCGGGACAGGGGAAGCCCCAGCATTTT. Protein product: CASSPGQGKPQHF.